The present entry profiles one TCR beta chain with its context. Antigen: not known. Germline V gene data show CDR1 as SQVTM and CDR2 as ANQGSEA. The CDR3 consists of 12 residues. Trimming cost V 6 bases and J 7 bases, with 15 bases left between them. Amplification used 60 Vbeta primers and 13 Jbeta primers. Generated by immunoSEQ multiplex PCR, the TCRdb table keeps only in-frame clones and is missing some. The sample totals approximately 140,000 clones. This specimen belongs to a study of cytomegalovirus exposure and HLA in healthy donors. Findings of the study overall: About 87% or about 30% of the time was how often most TCR beta V segments were productive, according to an earlier analysis.

J is TRBJ1-2 and V is TRBV29-1; possible D gene TRBD1, 6 bases. This receptor was taken from a woman between 40 and 55 years old in good health and CMV-seronegative. The sample taken for sequencing was PBMCs. CDR3 DNA sequence: TGCAGCGTCCAACCCGACAGGAGTGGCTACACCTTC. Translating gives CSVQPDRSGYTF.